This entry concerns a single TCR beta chain. What it binds is not known. The data stem from a study of cytomegalovirus exposure and HLA in healthy donors. In the study overall: Early on, a data release was issued that held 80 million to 90 million unique TCRs from HLA-typed donors.

The primer mix had 60 Vbeta and 13 Jbeta primers. Method: immunoSEQ multiplex PCR; TCRdb's copy keeps in-frame clones and lacks some. Altogether nearly 65,000 clones are present, about 76% being singletons, with the ten largest covering roughly 5.3%. Germline V CDR1 and CDR2: MNHEY, SVGAGI. The CDR3 runs 15 residues. V shed 2 bases and J 5 bases; nucleotides not matched to a gene: 8. The study's findings and limits: Excluded: some indistinguishable V segments such as TRBV6-2 and TRBV6-3. A later analysis associated 16,951 TCR beta sequences with HLA alleles at a 0.05 false discovery rate.

The specimen sequenced was PBMCs. The V gene is TRBV6-5, the J gene TRBJ2-5; 7 positions match TRBD2. This clonotype was sampled from a man aged 45-65 years in good health and CMV-seronegative. DNA for the CDR3: TGTGCCAGCAGTTACGGGGCAGCGGGGCCGGAGACCCAGTACTTC. Its protein product is CASSYGAAGPETQYF.